The clone carrying this T cell receptor (beta chain) was counted many times. This record belongs to a study of CD8+CD57+ T cells in acquired aplastic anemia. Study-wide background: The average for DNA from sorted CD4+ and CD8+ cells was 2.5 to 4 ug.

Previously, flow cytometry had revealed CD8+CD57+ cell expansion in the patients chosen for sequencing. The ends were cut back, 2 bases at V and 4 bases at J, with 23 bases in the middle. The CDR3 is 17 amino acids. Germline lookup yields CDR1 DFQATT and CDR2 SNEGSKA (reference sequence). The template for TCR beta VDJ and CDR3 sequence profiling was genomic DNA. TCRdb re-called the reads through MiXCR, storing one row per CDR3 protein. Altogether around 120,000 distinct CDR3 sequences are present, over 30% being singletons, with the ten largest covering about 2.4%. The source is a human donor with aplastic anemia. Sequencing was performed on sorted CD4+, CD8+, or CD8+CD57+ T cells (not recorded which) from PBMCs. The rearrangement uses TRBV20-1 and TRBJ1-1; maybe TRBD1 (6 bases). DNA of the CDR3: TGCAGTGCTAGAAGGAGGCTACGGGGACACTGGAGCACTGAAGCTTTCTTT. It specifies CSARRRLRGHWSTEAFF.